This T cell receptor beta chain was observed in a study of CXCR3-negative and CXCR3-positive naive CD8 T cells. General study results and limits: TRB CDR3 hydrophobicity was greater in CXCR3-positive naive cells than in CXCR3-negative naive cells.

Of note for this clonotype: What it recognizes is unknown.

The authors prepared UMI-labeled TRB cDNA libraries by 5' RACE. TCRdb re-called the 5' RACE reads; every CDR3 protein appears as one record, without DNA. In all, the sample yields 100,000 to 150,000 distinct CDR3 sequences. Germline CDR1 and CDR2: DFQATT and SNEGSKA (reference sequence). This CDR3 is built from 14 residues. The receptor comes from a human donor in good health. Some clones in this sample may be carry-over from other donors' samples. V is TRBV20-1 and J is TRBJ2-7; TCRdb's assignment of TRBD1 cannot be checked, as there is no DNA. Sequencing used naive CXCR3+ CD8+ T cells from blood. Subset noted: CD45RO-CCR7+CD27+CD95- naive CD8+ T cells expressing CXCR3 (TNR3+). The CDR3 spells CSARAQGSRYEQYF.